This T cell receptor (beta chain) was captured by sequencing in a study of blood T cells in healthy people across ages. Study conclusions and caveats: The percentage of naive T cells correlated strongly with TCR beta diversity. PBMC samples, being unsorted, prevented any conclusive comparison of naive and antigen-experienced cells.

It was with a sample-barcoded 5' primer and a J-beta primer mix that a second PCR of roughly 7 to 12 cycles was run. Tagging of each cDNA molecule was performed by a template-switch adaptor with 12 random nucleotides. TCRdb re-called the 5' RACE reads through MiXCR, storing one row per CDR3 protein. The repertoire holds some 1.8 million distinct CDR3 sequences, with around 40% as singletons. Germline CDR1 LGHDT, CDR2 YNNKEL (reference sequence). The CDR3 is 12 residues long. Trimming pared 2 bases from V and 8 bases from J, leaving 9 bases between. As regards this clonotype: Its antigen is not identified.

The chain is built from TRBV3-1 and TRBJ1-2; D gene uncertain. The source material was blood. The receptor was derived from a human donor in good health. The CDR3 here is CASSQLDGGYTF. DNA of the CDR3: TGTGCCAGCAGCCAATTGGACGGCGGCTACACCTTC. Variable domain in full (rest from reference TRBV3-1 and TRBJ1-2): DTAVSQTPKYLVTQMGNDKSIKCEQNLGHDTMYWYKQDSKKFLKIMFSYNNKELIINETVPNRFSPKSPDKAHLNLHINSLELGDSAVYFCASSQLDGGYTFGSGTRLTVV.